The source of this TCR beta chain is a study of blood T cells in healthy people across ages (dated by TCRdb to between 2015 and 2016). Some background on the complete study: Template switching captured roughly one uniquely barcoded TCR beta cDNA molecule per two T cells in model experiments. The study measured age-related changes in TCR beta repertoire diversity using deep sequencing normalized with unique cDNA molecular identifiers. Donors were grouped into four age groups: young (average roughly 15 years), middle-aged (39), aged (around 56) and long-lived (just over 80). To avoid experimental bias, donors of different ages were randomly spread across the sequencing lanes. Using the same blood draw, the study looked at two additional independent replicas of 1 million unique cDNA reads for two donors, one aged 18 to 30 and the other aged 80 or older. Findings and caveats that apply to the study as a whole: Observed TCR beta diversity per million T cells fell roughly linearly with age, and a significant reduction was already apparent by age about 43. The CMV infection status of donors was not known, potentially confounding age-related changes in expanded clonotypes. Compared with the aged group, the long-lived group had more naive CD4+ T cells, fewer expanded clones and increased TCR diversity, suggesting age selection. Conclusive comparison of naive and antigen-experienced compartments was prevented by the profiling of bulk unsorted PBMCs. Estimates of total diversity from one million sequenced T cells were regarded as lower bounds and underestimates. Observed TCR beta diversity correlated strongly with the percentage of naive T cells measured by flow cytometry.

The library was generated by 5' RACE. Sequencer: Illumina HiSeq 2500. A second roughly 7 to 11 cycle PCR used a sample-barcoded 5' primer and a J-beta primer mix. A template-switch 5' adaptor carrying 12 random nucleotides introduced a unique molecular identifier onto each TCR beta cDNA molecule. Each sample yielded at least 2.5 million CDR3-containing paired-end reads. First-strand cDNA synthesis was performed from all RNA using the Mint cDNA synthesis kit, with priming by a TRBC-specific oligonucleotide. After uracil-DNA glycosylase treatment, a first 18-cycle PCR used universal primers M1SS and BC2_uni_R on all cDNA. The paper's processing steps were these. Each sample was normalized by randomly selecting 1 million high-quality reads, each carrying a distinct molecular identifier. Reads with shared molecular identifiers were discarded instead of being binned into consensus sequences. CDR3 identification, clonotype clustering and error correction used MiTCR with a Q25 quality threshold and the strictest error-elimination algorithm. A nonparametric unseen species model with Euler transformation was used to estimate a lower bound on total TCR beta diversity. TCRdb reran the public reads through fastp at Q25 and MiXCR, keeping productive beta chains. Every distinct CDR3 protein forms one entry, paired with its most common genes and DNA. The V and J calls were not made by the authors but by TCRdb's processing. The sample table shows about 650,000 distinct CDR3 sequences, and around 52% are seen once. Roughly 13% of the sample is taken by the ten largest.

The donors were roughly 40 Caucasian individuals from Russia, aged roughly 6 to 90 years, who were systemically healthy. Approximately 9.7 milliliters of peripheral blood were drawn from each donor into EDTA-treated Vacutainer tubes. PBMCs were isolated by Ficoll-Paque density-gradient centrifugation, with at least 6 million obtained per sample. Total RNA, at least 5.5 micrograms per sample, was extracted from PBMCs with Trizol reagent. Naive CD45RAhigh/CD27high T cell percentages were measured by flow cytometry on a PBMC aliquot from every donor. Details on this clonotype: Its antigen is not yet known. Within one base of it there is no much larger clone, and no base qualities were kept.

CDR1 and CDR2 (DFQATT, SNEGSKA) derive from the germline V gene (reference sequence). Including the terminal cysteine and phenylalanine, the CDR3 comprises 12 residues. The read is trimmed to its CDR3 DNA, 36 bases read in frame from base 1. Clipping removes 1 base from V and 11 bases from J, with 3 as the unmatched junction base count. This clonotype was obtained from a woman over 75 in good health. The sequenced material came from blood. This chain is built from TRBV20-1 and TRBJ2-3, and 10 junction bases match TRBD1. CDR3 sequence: CSARVRDRGQYF. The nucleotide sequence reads TGCAGTGCTAGAGTCCGGGACAGGGGGCAGTATTTT.